This record looks at one T cell receptor (beta chain) sequence and its context. There is no known antigen for this receptor. Base qualities are not at hand, and no much larger clone is one base apart. This record belongs to a study of Ad26.COV2.S vaccination and SARS-CoV-2 variants (dated by TCRdb to 2020 to 2022). General notes on the study: Donors in the vaccine arm were drawn from COV1001, a phase I-IIa trial of Ad26.COV2.S in healthy adults that was multicentre, randomized, double-blind and placebo-controlled. A total of 32 samples were included in the TCR-sequenced set, comprising 19 Ad26.COV2.S vaccine recipients, 5 placebo recipients and 8 SARS-CoV-2 convalescent individuals. Throughout the experiments and outcome assessment, investigators stayed blinded to trial group allocation. Trial participants were randomized into five groups of five: low-dose or high-dose Ad26.COV2.S given once or twice, or placebo on both occasions. Ad26.COV2.S was given intramuscularly at 5x10^10 or 1x10^11 viral particles, as a single shot or as two shots 56 days apart. The specificity and breadth of SARS-CoV-2-reactive T cell receptors after Ad26.COV2.S vaccination were assessed by TCRbeta repertoire sequencing.

General findings and caveats noted by the study authors: The authors noted that the TCR breadth and depth analyses may have underestimated total T cell responses. Vaccine and placebo recipients had comparable non-spike TCR breadth, which fits with the vaccine containing only spike. The study lacked the statistical power to compare responses across vaccine doses or regimens. Spike-specific TCR breadth was higher in Ad26.COV2.S recipients than in placebo recipients (P = 0.0014). Substantial breadth of spike-specific CD8+ and CD4+ T cell responses was reported after vaccination.

TCRbeta CDR3 regions were sequenced with the immunoSEQ Assay. After extraction, genomic DNA underwent amplification by bias-controlled multiplex PCR, followed by high-throughput sequencing. Per the authors' processing: To quantify the absolute abundance of each unique TCRbeta CDR3 region, sequences were collapsed and filtered. Usable DNA was measured by amplifying reference genes present in all nucleated cells, and TCRbeta template counts were normalized to that usable DNA to estimate T cell fraction. Repertoire TCRs were annotated as SARS-CoV-2-specific by exact matching of V gene, CDR3 amino acid sequence and J gene to a known reactive TCR set. The reference SARS-CoV-2 TCR set came from MIRA and was filtered for enrichment in COVID-19-positive ImmuneCODE repertoires, removing public or cross-reactive TCRs. Using the MIRA antigens, annotated TCRs were further analysed by specific ORF or by position within an ORF. Breadth was defined as the number of annotated unique rearrangements divided by the total number of unique productive rearrangements, and depth was defined as the summed frequency of the annotated unique rearrangements. TCR breadth was compared between groups using two-sided Wilcoxon rank-sum tests. TCRdb obtained this table from immuneACCESS and retained in-frame rearrangements with V and J assigned. These tables miss some clones; where compared with another copy, unresolved V genes account for less than half of the shortfall, and the remainder is unexplained. V, J and clone size are those of that table, while D and trimming were read from the DNA. This sample gives some 250,000 clones in total; 85% to 90% of them show up just once. The ten biggest clones cover roughly 10% of the sample.

Germline trimming amounts to 7 bases on V and 5 bases on J, with 10 as the count of junction bases outside the gene matches. The CDR3 measures 14 amino acids from cysteine to phenylalanine. Solely the CDR3 DNA is kept, with 42 bases framed from the first base. Via the germline V gene, CDR1 is MNHEY and CDR2 SVGAGI. Explained via the paper, the treatment or condition label denotes: 15 to 20 received Ad26.COV2.S at low or high dose, single or two shots; 5 received placebo; per-sample allocation not given. For vaccine and placebo recipients, the sequenced repertoires came from samples collected on day 63 after the first injection. Between 29 July and 7 August 2020, Cohort 1b enrolled 25 adults aged 18-55 years at one site in Boston, USA. Ad26.COV2.S was a replication-incompetent adenovirus type 26 vector that expressed a prefusion-stabilized SARS-CoV-2 spike protein derived from the original Wuhan strain.

This clonotype was obtained from a person aged 18-60 years who received the Ad26.COV2.S COVID-19 vaccine or a placebo. Sample: peripheral blood, taken in a trial of Ad26.COV2.S vaccine versus placebo. The rearrangement combines TRBV6-5 with TRBJ1-2, with 7 middle bases fitting TRBD1. The CDR3 protein is CASKFGTEFYGYTF. The DNA reads as follows: TGTGCCAGCAAATTCGGGACAGAATTTTATGGCTACACCTTC.